This TCR beta chain was observed in a study of CD8+ T cells in alopecia areata. The authors extracted RNA and reverse transcribed it into cDNA as the sequencing template. Profiling relied on immunoSEQ multiplex PCR, and the TCRdb table lists in-frame clones only, not all of them. The table shows 80,000 to 100,000 clones, with about 40% occurring only once. This clone was observed a handful of times. Its antigen remains unknown. Study-level results: Under tofacitinib, fewer expanded CD8+ clones appeared among the top 100 scalp clones.

The length of the CDR3 is 12 residues. The V end was cut by 7 bases, the J end by 0 bases, with 4 bases between. The germline gives CDR1 SQVTM, CDR2 ANQGSEA. Treatment specified: oral pan-JAK inhibitor, 5-10 mg twice daily. Obtained from alopecia areata patients were lesional scalp punch biopsies along with peripheral blood. Sequencing was performed on CD8+ T cells sorted from blood, taken at week 24, from a patient treated with tofacitinib. The TCR was taken from a human donor with alopecia areata. This chain links TRBV29-1 with TRBJ2-6; D not resolved. CDR3 residues: CSARSGANVLTF. The CDR3 nucleotides are TGCAGCGCCCGCTCTGGGGCCAACGTCCTGACTTTC.